A selection of T cell receptor beta chains follows, all from one sample in a study of blood T cell repertoires in COVID-19. TCRdb keeps only in-frame clones here, not all; method: immunoSEQ multiplex PCR. This table holds approximately 210,000 clones, under 90% found once. Sequences were obtained from PBMCs or T cells enriched from blood (not recorded which). All receptors come from a woman in her sixties or seventies who had recovered from COVID-19. Both conserved end residues are trimmed from each CDR3. The D gene is left open where the match is weak.

V gene	J gene	D gene	CDR3 protein
TRBV28	TRBJ2-1	TRBD2	ASSPNLADPSYNEQF
TRBV6-4	TRBJ2-2	-	ASSDSAGFGELF
TRBV9	TRBJ1-1	-	ASRQGPNTEAF
TRBV18	TRBJ1-5	TRBD1	ASSPPLTGDNQPQH
TRBV4-2	TRBJ1-2	-	ASSPRGDRHPIYGYT
TRBV6-6	TRBJ1-1	-	ASGHRDKRNTEAF
TRBV7-9	TRBJ2-1	-	ASSPPHREGVNEQF
TRBV3-1/TRBV3-2	TRBJ1-6	TRBD1	ASSHSGTDNSPLH
TRBV5-8	TRBJ1-5	TRBD1	ASSFRGSGQPQH
TRBV7-6	TRBJ2-5	-	ASSLGQVMETQY
TRBV6-5	TRBJ1-2	-	ASSLNAGAGYT
TRBV24-1	TRBJ2-1	-	ATSDPGGGNEQF
TRBV7-2	TRBJ2-7	TRBD1	ASSPGTGLYEQY
TRBV5-5	TRBJ1-2	-	ASSFLASLLYGYT
TRBV18	TRBJ1-2	-	ASSPRHEDGYT
TRBV20-1	TRBJ1-2	-	SASRRGYGYT
TRBV7-2	TRBJ1-6	-	ASSLFTDSPLH
TRBV19	TRBJ2-7	TRBD1	ASSPTGVTYEQY
TRBV6-5	TRBJ2-7	-	ASSYSMGPKDYEQY
TRBV13	TRBJ2-7	TRBD2	ASSPPPGTSGSRGFHEQY
TRBV12-5	TRBJ1-1	-	ATRGGTEAF
TRBV7-2	TRBJ2-3	TRBD2	ASLGLGVGDTQY
TRBV7-2	TRBJ1-3	TRBD1	ASSLQGAGNTIY
TRBV7-2	TRBJ2-7	-	ASSLAAVTDYEQY
TRBV28	TRBJ1-2	TRBD1	ASTGGADGYT
TRBV2	TRBJ2-7	-	ASRESYEQY
TRBV13	TRBJ1-2	TRBD1	ASSSGQGTNYGYT
TRBV28	TRBJ1-3	-	ASRPRGSGNTIY
TRBV6-5	TRBJ1-2	-	ASSYSASRFYGYT
TRBV5-4	TRBJ1-3	-	ASSLRLSQARPGNTIY
TRBV18	TRBJ2-1	-	ASSKEASSYNEQF
TRBV15	TRBJ2-1	TRBD2	ATSRGSGDYNEQF
TRBV5-1	TRBJ2-7	TRBD1	ASSPDRDAQY
TRBV4-2	TRBJ1-4	TRBD1	ASSQVIDRGGEKLF
TRBV2	TRBJ2-5	TRBD1	ASSARQGSSGTQY
TRBV19	TRBJ1-5	-	ASSIDLRGGSNQPQH
TRBV5-5	TRBJ2-7	-	ASSRGGYEQY
TRBV12-3/TRBV12-4	TRBJ2-3	TRBD2	ASSPERGTQY
TRBV4-3	TRBJ1-6	TRBD1	ASSHTRQGGSSPLH
TRBV5-1	TRBJ2-1	-	ASSVQGGSYNEQF